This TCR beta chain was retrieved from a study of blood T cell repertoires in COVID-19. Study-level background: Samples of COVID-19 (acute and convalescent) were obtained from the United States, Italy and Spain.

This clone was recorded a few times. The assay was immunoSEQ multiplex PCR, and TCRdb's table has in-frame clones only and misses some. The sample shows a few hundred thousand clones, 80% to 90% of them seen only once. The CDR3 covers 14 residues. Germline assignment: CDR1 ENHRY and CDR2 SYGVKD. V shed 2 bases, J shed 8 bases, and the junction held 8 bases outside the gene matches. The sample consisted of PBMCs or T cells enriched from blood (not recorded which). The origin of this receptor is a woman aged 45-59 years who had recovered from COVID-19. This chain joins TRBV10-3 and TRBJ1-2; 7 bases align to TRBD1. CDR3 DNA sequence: TGTGCCATCAGTGAGGGAAGACAGGGAGTAGGCTACACCTTC. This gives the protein CAISEGRQGVGYTF.